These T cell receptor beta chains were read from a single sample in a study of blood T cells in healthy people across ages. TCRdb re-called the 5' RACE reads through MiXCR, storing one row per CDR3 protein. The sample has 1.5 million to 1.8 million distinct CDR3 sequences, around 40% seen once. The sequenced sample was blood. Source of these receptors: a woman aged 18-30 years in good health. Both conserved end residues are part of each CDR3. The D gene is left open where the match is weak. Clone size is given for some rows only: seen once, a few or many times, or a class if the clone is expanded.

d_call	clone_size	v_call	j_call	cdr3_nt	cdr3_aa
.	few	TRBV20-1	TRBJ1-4	TGCAGTGCCGGGACCCCGGATCGGGAAAAACTGTTTTTT	CSAGTPDREKLFF
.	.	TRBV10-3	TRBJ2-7	TGTGCCATCAGTGAGCGGGGGACGGACGAGCAGTACTTC	CAISERGTDEQYF
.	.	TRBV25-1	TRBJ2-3	TGTGCCAGCAGTGAAAGGGGTACGCAGTATTTT	CASSERGTQYF
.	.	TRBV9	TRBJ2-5	TGTGCCAGCAGCCCTCAGTCCAGCGGACAAGAGACCCAGTACTTC	CASSPQSSGQETQYF
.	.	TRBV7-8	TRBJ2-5	TGTGCCAGCAGCTTAAACGACAGACAAGAGACCCAGTACTTC	CASSLNDRQETQYF
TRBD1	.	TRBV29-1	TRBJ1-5	TGCAGCGTCGGGACAGCCAGCAATCAGCCCCAGCATTTT	CSVGTASNQPQHF
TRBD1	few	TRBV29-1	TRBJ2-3	TGCAGCGTTCCTGGGACAGGGGGCACAGATACGCAGTATTTT	CSVPGTGGTDTQYF
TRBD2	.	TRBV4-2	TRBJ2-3	TGTGCCAGCAGCCAAGCTTCCTTAGCGGGAAGAACTGATACGCAGTATTTT	CASSQASLAGRTDTQYF
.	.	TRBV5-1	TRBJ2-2	TGCGCCAGCAGCTGGCCCCAGGGCAAGAACACCGGGGAGCTGTTTTTT	CASSWPQGKNTGELFF
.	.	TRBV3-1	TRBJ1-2	TGTGCCAGCAGCCAAGAACGGGGCGGCTACACCTTC	CASSQERGGYTF
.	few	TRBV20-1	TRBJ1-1	TGCAGTGTTAGATGGCAGTCTTTGAACACTGAAGCTTTCTTT	CSVRWQSLNTEAFF
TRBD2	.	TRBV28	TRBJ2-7	TGTGCCAGCAGTTTACCCGGGACTAGCTTTTACGAGCAGTACTTC	CASSLPGTSFYEQYF
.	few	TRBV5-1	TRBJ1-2	TGCGCCAGCAGCTTGGTGGCTGAGGGGAACTATGGCTACACCTTC	CASSLVAEGNYGYTF
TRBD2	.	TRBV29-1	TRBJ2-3	TGCAGCGTTGCCCCCCGGCTAGCGGGGGGCACAGATACGCAGTATTTT	CSVAPRLAGGTDTQYF
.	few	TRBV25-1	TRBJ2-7	TGTGCCAGCACCCACCGGGACTCGGCCTACGAGCAGTACTTC	CASTHRDSAYEQYF
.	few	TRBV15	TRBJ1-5	TGTGCCACCAACCCTACCTCGGGGTATAGCAATCAGCCCCAGCATTTT	CATNPTSGYSNQPQHF
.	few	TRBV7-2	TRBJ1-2	TGTGCCAGCAGCTTAGAAGTAGCGTTTGAAGGGTGGCGAGGCTACACCTTC	CASSLEVAFEGWRGYTF
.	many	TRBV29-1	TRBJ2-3	TGCAGCGTTGACGGGACCCACACAGATACGCAGTATTTT	CSVDGTHTDTQYF
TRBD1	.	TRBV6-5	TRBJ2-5	TGTGCCAGCAGTTCTCGGACGACGAGACAGGGGGTAGAGACCCAGTACTTC	CASSSRTTRQGVETQYF
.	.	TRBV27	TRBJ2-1	TGTGCCAGCAAGGATTACAATGAGCAGTTCTTC	CASKDYNEQFF
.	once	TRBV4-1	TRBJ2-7	TGCGCCAGCAGCCAAGGGTTCGCGGGAACCTACGAGCAGTACTTC	CASSQGFAGTYEQYF
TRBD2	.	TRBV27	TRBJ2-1	TGTGCCAGCGGCGAACTAGCGGACAATGAGCAGTTCTTC	CASGELADNEQFF
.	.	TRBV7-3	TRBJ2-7	TGTGCCAGCAGCTTACAACCGGTGGGCGAGCAGTACTTC	CASSLQPVGEQYF
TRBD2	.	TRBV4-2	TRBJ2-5	TGTGCCAGCAGCCAAGACGGGGTAGCGGGGAGCGGAGAGACCCAGTACTTC	CASSQDGVAGSGETQYF
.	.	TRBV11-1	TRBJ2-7	TGTGCCAGCAGCTTAGAGTGGGCCGGCAATGAGCAGTACTTC	CASSLEWAGNEQYF
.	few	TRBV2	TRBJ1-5	TGTGCCAGCGCCCCGGGGTATAGCAATCAGCCCCAGCATTTT	CASAPGYSNQPQHF
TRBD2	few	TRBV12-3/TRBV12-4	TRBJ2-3	TGTGCCAGCAGTTTCATAGCGGGAGCGAGCACAGATACGCAGTATTTT	CASSFIAGASTDTQYF
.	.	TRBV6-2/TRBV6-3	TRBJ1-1	TGTGCCAGCAGTTACCGGAGAGGAGGGATTAACACTGAAGCTTTCTTT	CASSYRRGGINTEAFF
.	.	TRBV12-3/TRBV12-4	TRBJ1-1	TGTGCCAGCAGTTTAGCGCAGGGTCAGCTGAACACTGAAGCTTTCTTT	CASSLAQGQLNTEAFF
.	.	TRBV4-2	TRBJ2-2	TGTGCCAGCAGCCAAGTTCAGGTCGGGGAGCTGTTTTTT	CASSQVQVGELFF
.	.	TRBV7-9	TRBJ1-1	TGTGCCAGCAGCTTAACGGGTGTAGGGACTGAAGCTTTCTTT	CASSLTGVGTEAFF